Sequencing of this T cell receptor (beta chain) was carried out in a study of CD8+ T cells in alopecia areata (dated by TCRdb to 2016 to 2019). In terms of the full investigation: The treated patients took part in an open-label pilot trial in which moderate-to-severe alopecia areata was treated with oral tofacitinib at 5 to 10 mg twice daily. Tofacitinib was administered for 6 to 18 months, and 6 months of follow-up off drug were then conducted to assess delayed response and recurrence. For the treated patients, the SALT score, which quantifies what percentage of scalp surface area is affected, served as the measure of disease severity. The study used high-throughput TCRbeta sequencing to examine T cell clonal expansion in alopecia areata, in both the C3H/HeJ mouse model and human patients. In humans, TCRbeta sequencing was performed on scalp tissue and on sorted CD4+ and CD8+ peripheral blood T cells from healthy controls and from patients with patchy or totalis/universalis alopecia areata. Tofacitinib-treated patients had biopsies at baseline and at 4 and 24 weeks of treatment, with a later scalp biopsy in several patients. Clonality in the scalp was compared among normal scalp (n=4), patchy alopecia areata scalp (n=8), and alopecia totalis/universalis scalp (n=8). RNA came from the PAXgene miRNA kit for fixed scalp, the miRNeasy kit for PBMCs, and the RNeasy kit for mouse skin. immunoSEQ multiplex PCR using 35 Vbeta forward primers and 13 Jbeta reverse primers was used to amplify TCRbeta CDR3 regions. Overall study outcomes, separate from this receptor: Because the treated cohort was small and had just a single nonresponder, larger studies are needed to establish links between baseline CD8+ expansion and response. Higher clonality and more expanded CD8+ clones were observed in lesional scalp than in normal scalp, particularly in alopecia totalis/universalis, a finding suggestive of antigenic drive. Shared TCR sequences between patients were less evident than in mice, which may be partly attributable to HLA diversity in the patient population. Resident alphabeta T cells in normal human skin are also sequenced, complicating scalp TCR repertoire analysis, unlike mouse skin dominated by gammadelta T cells. Tofacitinib significantly decreased scalp clonality and the number of expanded CD8+ clones among the top 100 scalp clones. During tofacitinib treatment, many expanded lesional clones stuck around in both scalp and blood, and this persistence may partly explain why relapse happens after treatment is stopped.

The treatment or condition label corresponds to: oral pan-JAK inhibitor, 5-10 mg twice daily. From alopecia areata patients, peripheral blood was collected along with lesional scalp punch biopsies. PBMCs were isolated by density centrifugation and stained for CD3, CD4 and CD8, and CD4+ and CD8+ T cells were sorted on a FACSAria. The CDR3 measures 16 amino acids from cysteine to phenylalanine. The kept DNA is CDR3 alone, 48 bases in frame from the first base. The junction shows trimming of 2 bases on V and 3 bases on J, plus 11 bases between the germline ends. The germline V gene encodes CDR1 SGHDN and CDR2 FVKESK. This clone was seen more than once but under ten times. Its antigen is currently not known. One base away there is no much larger clone; base qualities are not given. Libraries were prepared through the immunoSEQ multiplex PCR assay. RNA was extracted from all samples and reverse transcribed into cDNA as template for TCR sequencing. SuperScript III was used to make first-strand cDNA, primed with a 2:1 mix of oligo-dT and random hexamers. A synthetic immune receptor repertoire was used to measure amplification bias, and any remaining bias was corrected computationally. For the original study's pipeline: After raw reads were preprocessed to remove errors, the CDR3 was defined following IMGT conventions as running from the conserved cysteine to phenylalanine. To get clonality, Shannon entropy was normalized by log2 of the number of productive unique TCRs and the result was subtracted from 1. Whether each scalp clone was CD4 or CD8 was inferred by checking scalp TCRbeta sequences against the CD4 and CD8 repertoires from sorted blood. TCRdb stores this immuneACCESS table with in-frame sequences only. Part of the clones is absent; in the studies checked, under half of the shortfall reflects unresolved V genes, and no reason is known for the rest. That table furnishes V, J and clone size, whereas the DNA furnished D and trimming. The sample table records around 170,000 clones; roughly half of these occur just once. The ten most abundant clones make up around 10% of the sample.

In this chain, TRBV14 is recombined with TRBJ1-6; the D gene is unclear. This TCR derives from a human donor with alopecia areata. Sample: CD8+ T cells sorted from blood, taken at roughly week 52, from a patient treated with tofacitinib. The nucleotide sequence reads as follows: TGTGCCAGCAGCCAAATAAAAGGGCTCTATAATTCACCCCTCCACTTT. Its translation reads: CASSQIKGLYNSPLHF.